The clone carrying this T cell receptor (beta chain) has just a few counts. The record originates from a study of shared clonotypes between healthy human individuals. Only in-frame clones appear in the TCRdb table, and some are missing; sequencing was by immunoSEQ multiplex PCR. The top ten clones hold about 1.5% of a sample with about 980,000 clones, about 80% of them seen once. The material sequenced was memory CD4+ T cells sorted from blood. Subset indicated: CD45RA-negative fraction. The receptor was derived from a young man in good health.

The chain's CDR3 is CASSPTGNPSQPQHF. The DNA for the CDR3 is TGTGCCAGCTCACCCACCGGGAACCCTTCTCAGCCCCAGCATTTT. The chain uses TRBV18 and TRBJ1-5; D is undetermined. The V end lost 3 bases, the J end lost 6 bases, and 15 bases lay between the germline ends. Germline values: CDR1 KGHSH, CDR2 LQKENI. This CDR3 spans 15 amino acids.